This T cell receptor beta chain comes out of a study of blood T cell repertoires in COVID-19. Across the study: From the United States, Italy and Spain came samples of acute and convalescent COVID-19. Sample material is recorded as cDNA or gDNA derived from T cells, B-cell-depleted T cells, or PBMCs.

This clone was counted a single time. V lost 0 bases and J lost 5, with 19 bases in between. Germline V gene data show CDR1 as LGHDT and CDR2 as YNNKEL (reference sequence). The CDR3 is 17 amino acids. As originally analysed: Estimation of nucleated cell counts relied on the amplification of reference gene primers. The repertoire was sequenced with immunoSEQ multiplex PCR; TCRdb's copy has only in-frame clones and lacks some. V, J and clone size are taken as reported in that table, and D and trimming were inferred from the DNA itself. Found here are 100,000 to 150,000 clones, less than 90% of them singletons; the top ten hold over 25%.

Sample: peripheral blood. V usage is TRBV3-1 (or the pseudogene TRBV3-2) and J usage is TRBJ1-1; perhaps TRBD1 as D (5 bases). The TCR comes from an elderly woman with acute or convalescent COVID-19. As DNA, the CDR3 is TGTGCCAGCAGCCAAGAACCATACAGGCATATCCGGACTGAAGCTTTCTTT. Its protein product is CASSQEPYRHIRTEAFF.